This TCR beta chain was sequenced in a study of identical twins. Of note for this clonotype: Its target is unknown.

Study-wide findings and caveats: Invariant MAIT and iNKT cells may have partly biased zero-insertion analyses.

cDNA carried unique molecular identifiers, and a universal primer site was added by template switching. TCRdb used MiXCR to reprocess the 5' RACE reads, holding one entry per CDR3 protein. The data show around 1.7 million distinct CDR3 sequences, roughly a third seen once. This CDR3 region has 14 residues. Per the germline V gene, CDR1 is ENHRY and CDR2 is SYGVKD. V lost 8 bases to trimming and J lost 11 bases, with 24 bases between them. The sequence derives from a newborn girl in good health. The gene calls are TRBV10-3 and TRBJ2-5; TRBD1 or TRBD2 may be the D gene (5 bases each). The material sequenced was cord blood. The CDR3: CAILTGLGVGEQYF. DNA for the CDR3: TGTGCCATCTTAACGGGGCTCGGCGTTGGGGAGCAGTACTTC.